The rows below give T cell receptor beta chains drawn from one sample of a study of cytomegalovirus exposure and HLA in healthy donors. Produced via immunoSEQ multiplex PCR; TCRdb's table is partial and in-frame only. Of about 78,000 clones in the sample, 96% are singletons; the top ten hold 1.6%. What was sequenced was PBMCs. These receptors all stem from a young man in good health and CMV-seropositive. Each CDR3 is given with its conserved first and last residue. D genes are given only for firm matches. The listing skips clone size in some rows; elsewhere it reads once, few, many or a size class.

d_call: -; j_call: TRBJ1-4; v_call: TRBV30; clone_size: few; cdr3_nt: TGTGCCTGGAGCAACAGGGCCGGGGCTAATGAAAAACTGTTTTTT; cdr3_aa: CAWSNRAGANEKLFF
d_call: TRBD2; j_call: TRBJ2-7; v_call: TRBV18; clone_size: -; cdr3_nt: TGTGCCAGCTCACCTCTAGCGGGAGGGTCCTACGAGCAGTACTTC; cdr3_aa: CASSPLAGGSYEQYF
d_call: TRBD1; j_call: TRBJ1-2; v_call: TRBV2; clone_size: -; cdr3_nt: TGTGCCAGCAACAAAGACAGGGTGAGGGATGGCTACACCTTC; cdr3_aa: CASNKDRVRDGYTF
d_call: TRBD1; j_call: TRBJ2-5; v_call: TRBV10-3; clone_size: -; cdr3_nt: TGTGCCATCAGCGACAGGGGCCGGGAGACCCAGTACTTC; cdr3_aa: CAISDRGRETQYF
d_call: -; j_call: TRBJ2-7; v_call: TRBV5-1; clone_size: -; cdr3_nt: TGCGCCAGCAGCCCCTGGCGGGCCGGCGTTCCTAGCGAGCAGTACTTC; cdr3_aa: CASSPWRAGVPSEQYF
d_call: -; j_call: TRBJ1-2; v_call: TRBV4-1; clone_size: -; cdr3_nt: TGCGCCAGCAGCCAAGATGAGACAGGCCGTGGCTACACCTTC; cdr3_aa: CASSQDETGRGYTF
d_call: TRBD1; j_call: TRBJ1-1; v_call: TRBV5-1; clone_size: -; cdr3_nt: TGCGCCAGCAGCTTTAGGGGGCTGAACACTGAAGCTTTCTTT; cdr3_aa: CASSFRGLNTEAFF
d_call: TRBD1; j_call: TRBJ1-1; v_call: TRBV29-1; clone_size: once; cdr3_nt: TGCAGCTCCGGGACAGGGGGCACTGAAGCTTTCTTT; cdr3_aa: CSSGTGGTEAFF
d_call: -; j_call: TRBJ2-3; v_call: TRBV11-2; clone_size: -; cdr3_nt: TGTGCCAGCAGCTTAGTAGCCAGTCGCGGTCCAGATACGCAGTATTTT; cdr3_aa: CASSLVASRGPDTQYF
d_call: -; j_call: TRBJ2-7; v_call: TRBV5-5; clone_size: -; cdr3_nt: TGTGCCAGCAGTCCGGACACCCAGCCCTTCTACGAGCAGTACTTC; cdr3_aa: CASSPDTQPFYEQYF
d_call: TRBD2; j_call: TRBJ2-1; v_call: TRBV5-4; clone_size: once; cdr3_nt: TGTGCCAGCAGCCACAAGGGCGGGAGCTCCTACAATGAGCAGTTCTTC; cdr3_aa: CASSHKGGSSYNEQFF
d_call: -; j_call: TRBJ1-2; v_call: TRBV30; clone_size: -; cdr3_nt: TGTGCCGGAAAGGACGGATCAATGGGGCATGGCTACACCTTC; cdr3_aa: CAGKDGSMGHGYTF
d_call: TRBD1; j_call: TRBJ1-1; v_call: TRBV19; clone_size: -; cdr3_nt: TGTGCCAGTAGTAAGGGGGACAGGGGGCTGAGCACTGAAGCTTTCTTT; cdr3_aa: CASSKGDRGLSTEAFF
d_call: -; j_call: TRBJ1-1; v_call: TRBV7-6; clone_size: -; cdr3_nt: TGTGCCAGCAGCTTAAAACCAGGGGAAGGAAACACTGAAGCTTTCTTT; cdr3_aa: CASSLKPGEGNTEAFF
d_call: TRBD2; j_call: TRBJ2-2; v_call: TRBV27; clone_size: -; cdr3_nt: TGTGCCAGCAGGGGGGGGTTAAAGACCGGGGAGCTGTTTTTT; cdr3_aa: CASRGGLKTGELFF
d_call: TRBD1; j_call: TRBJ1-1; v_call: TRBV13; clone_size: -; cdr3_nt: TGTGCCAGCAGCTGGGGACAGGCGAACACTGAAGCTTTCTTT; cdr3_aa: CASSWGQANTEAFF
d_call: -; j_call: TRBJ1-4; v_call: TRBV30; clone_size: -; cdr3_nt: TGTGCCTGGACGGGTCGAACCAGAGAAAAACTGTTTTTT; cdr3_aa: CAWTGRTREKLFF
d_call: -; j_call: TRBJ2-3; v_call: TRBV5-1; clone_size: -; cdr3_nt: TGCGCCAGCAGCGCAGACACAGATACGCAGTATTTT; cdr3_aa: CASSADTDTQYF
d_call: TRBD1; j_call: TRBJ1-2; v_call: TRBV28; clone_size: -; cdr3_nt: TGTGCCAGCACCAACACAGGACAGGGAACCTATGGCTACACCTTC; cdr3_aa: CASTNTGQGTYGYTF
d_call: TRBD2; j_call: TRBJ2-1; v_call: TRBV18; clone_size: -; cdr3_nt: TGTGCCAGCTCACTATCCCAGGGGGGACTAGCGGGAGTCTATGAGCAGTTCTTC; cdr3_aa: CASSLSQGGLAGVYEQFF
d_call: TRBD1; j_call: TRBJ1-5; v_call: TRBV28; clone_size: -; cdr3_nt: TGTGCCAGCAGACGACCGGGACAGGGTTGGGGATATCAGCCCCAGCATTTT; cdr3_aa: CASRRPGQGWGYQPQHF
d_call: -; j_call: TRBJ2-7; v_call: TRBV18; clone_size: once; cdr3_nt: TGTGCCAGCTCGGGCAGATCCTACGAGCAGTACTTC; cdr3_aa: CASSGRSYEQYF
d_call: TRBD2; j_call: TRBJ2-7; v_call: TRBV11-2; clone_size: -; cdr3_nt: TGTGCCAGCAGCTTAGCGGGGGGTCTCTCCTACGAGCAGTACTTC; cdr3_aa: CASSLAGGLSYEQYF
d_call: -; j_call: TRBJ1-1; v_call: TRBV4-1; clone_size: -; cdr3_nt: TGCGCCAGCAGCCAAGATCGGGGGGGGCGGCCTGAAGCTTTCTTT; cdr3_aa: CASSQDRGGRPEAFF
d_call: TRBD1; j_call: TRBJ2-7; v_call: TRBV11-3; clone_size: -; cdr3_nt: TGTGCCAGCAGTCCACCGGGACAGCCCTACGAGCAGTACTTC; cdr3_aa: CASSPPGQPYEQYF
d_call: -; j_call: TRBJ1-5; v_call: TRBV6-5; clone_size: -; cdr3_nt: TGTGCCAGCAGCCTAGAAGCAGGGTTGGATCAGCCCCAGCATTTT; cdr3_aa: CASSLEAGLDQPQHF
d_call: TRBD2; j_call: TRBJ2-1; v_call: TRBV6-4; clone_size: -; cdr3_nt: TGTGCCAGCAGTCCCTGGACCCCCCATTTAGCGGGAGCCTCCTACAATGAGCAGTTCTTC; cdr3_aa: CASSPWTPHLAGASYNEQFF
d_call: TRBD1; j_call: TRBJ1-2; v_call: TRBV6-1; clone_size: -; cdr3_nt: TGTGCCAGCGGCATCTGGACAGGGGGCTATGGCTACACCTTC; cdr3_aa: CASGIWTGGYGYTF
d_call: TRBD2; j_call: TRBJ2-7; v_call: TRBV5-1; clone_size: -; cdr3_nt: TGCGCCAGCAGCTTAAGCGGGGGACCCGGCGAGCAGTACTTC; cdr3_aa: CASSLSGGPGEQYF
d_call: TRBD1; j_call: TRBJ2-7; v_call: TRBV7-2; clone_size: -; cdr3_nt: TGTGCCAGCAGCTTAGGGACAGGGGCCTACGAGCAGTACTTC; cdr3_aa: CASSLGTGAYEQYF
d_call: TRBD1; j_call: TRBJ1-1; v_call: TRBV10-3; clone_size: -; cdr3_nt: TGTGCCATCAGACAGGGGGGAATGAACACTGAAGCTTTCTTT; cdr3_aa: CAIRQGGMNTEAFF
d_call: -; j_call: TRBJ1-1; v_call: TRBV4-2; clone_size: -; cdr3_nt: TGTGCCAGCAGCCAAGGTCCCCCCCTTGGCAACACTGAAGCTTTCTTT; cdr3_aa: CASSQGPPLGNTEAFF
d_call: -; j_call: TRBJ2-5; v_call: TRBV7-8; clone_size: -; cdr3_nt: TGTGCCAGCAGCGATAAACGGCGGAAAGAGACCCAGTACTTC; cdr3_aa: CASSDKRRKETQYF
d_call: -; j_call: TRBJ1-1; v_call: TRBV5-1; clone_size: -; cdr3_nt: TGCGCCAGCAAAAATTCGTATAGGGCGGGTAGGACTGAAGCTTTCTTT; cdr3_aa: CASKNSYRAGRTEAFF
d_call: -; j_call: TRBJ1-2; v_call: TRBV7-9; clone_size: -; cdr3_nt: TGTGCCAGCAGCTTAGGACAGCGGGAAGCTAACTATGGCTACACCTTC; cdr3_aa: CASSLGQREANYGYTF
d_call: -; j_call: TRBJ2-3; v_call: TRBV27; clone_size: -; cdr3_nt: TGTGCCAGCAGTTTTAGGGGCTACACAGATACGCAGTATTTT; cdr3_aa: CASSFRGYTDTQYF
d_call: TRBD1; j_call: TRBJ2-7; v_call: TRBV5-1; clone_size: -; cdr3_nt: TGCGCCAGCAGCTTGCCTACTTCCGGGACAGGGGACGAGCAGTACTTC; cdr3_aa: CASSLPTSGTGDEQYF
d_call: -; j_call: TRBJ2-3; v_call: TRBV27; clone_size: -; cdr3_nt: TGTGCCAGCAGTTCCCATGGCGAGTTCAGGGATACGCAGTATTTT; cdr3_aa: CASSSHGEFRDTQYF
d_call: TRBD2; j_call: TRBJ2-1; v_call: TRBV28; clone_size: -; cdr3_nt: TGTGCCAGCAGTGGCCGGTGGACTAGTATCGATGAGCAGTTCTTC; cdr3_aa: CASSGRWTSIDEQFF
d_call: -; j_call: TRBJ1-2; v_call: TRBV7-3; clone_size: -; cdr3_nt: TGTGCCAGCAGCCTGCAAGACGACAGAACAGGGAGGGATGGCTACACCTTC; cdr3_aa: CASSLQDDRTGRDGYTF
d_call: -; j_call: TRBJ2-1; v_call: TRBV4-2; clone_size: few; cdr3_nt: TGTGCCAGCAGCCAAGATCAGAGGACTGCATACAATGAGCAGTTCTTC; cdr3_aa: CASSQDQRTAYNEQFF
d_call: -; j_call: TRBJ1-2; v_call: TRBV7-9; clone_size: -; cdr3_nt: TGTGCCAGCAGCTGGGGCGGGGACTATGGCTACACCTTC; cdr3_aa: CASSWGGDYGYTF
d_call: -; j_call: TRBJ2-3; v_call: TRBV11-2; clone_size: -; cdr3_nt: TGTGCCAGCAGCTTAGAACCAGGGTCAGATACGCAGTATTTT; cdr3_aa: CASSLEPGSDTQYF
d_call: -; j_call: TRBJ2-7; v_call: TRBV9; clone_size: once; cdr3_nt: TGTGCCAGCAGCGCTCAGGACAGTGTAGGGCACGAGCAGTACTTC; cdr3_aa: CASSAQDSVGHEQYF
d_call: -; j_call: TRBJ2-1; v_call: TRBV28; clone_size: -; cdr3_nt: TGTGCCAGCAGTTTTCGGTCTAGGACTTACAATGAGCAGTTCTTC; cdr3_aa: CASSFRSRTYNEQFF